These T cell receptor beta chains were read from a single sample in a study of blood T cell repertoires in COVID-19. The assay was immunoSEQ multiplex PCR, and TCRdb's table has in-frame clones only and misses some. The table lists some 160,000 clones, roughly 83% of them singletons, with less than 2% in the top ten. Sequences were obtained from peripheral blood. These receptors were taken from a human donor in a cohort sampled during active COVID-19. Each CDR3 is given with its conserved first and last residue. Each record gives: J gene, clone size, V gene, D gene, CDR3 protein, CDR3 DNA. D genes are given only for firm matches. Expanded clones are given a class, and other clones once, few, many or no size at all.

TRBJ1-5 . TRBV10-3 TRBD1 CAISVGTGANQPQHF TGTGCCATCAGTGTTGGGACAGGGGCGAATCAGCCCCAGCATTTT
TRBJ1-1 . TRBV6-1 . CASSESVGASTEAFF TGTGCCAGCAGTGAATCGGTGGGGGCGAGCACTGAAGCTTTCTTT
TRBJ2-7 . TRBV19 . CASSTPGHSYEQYF TGTGCCAGTAGTACCCCGGGACATTCCTACGAGCAGTACTTC
TRBJ1-5 . TRBV5-6 . CASSSRREGNQPQHF TGTGCCAGCAGCTCCCGGAGGGAGGGCAATCAGCCCCAGCATTTT
TRBJ2-7 . TRBV5-4 TRBD2 CASSAGTSPGEQYF TGTGCCAGCAGCGCTGGGACTAGTCCCGGCGAGCAGTACTTC
TRBJ2-1 . TRBV4-1 . CASSQGGRALYNEQFF TGCGCCAGCAGCCAAGGGGGGCGGGCACTCTACAATGAGCAGTTCTTC
TRBJ2-1 once TRBV3-1/TRBV3-2 TRBD2 CASSQDKITSGPNEQFF TGTGCCAGCAGCCAAGATAAGATTACTAGCGGGCCCAATGAGCAGTTCTTC
TRBJ1-1 . TRBV11-2 . CASSLGPQGDLSAFF TGTGCCAGCAGCTTAGGGCCGCAGGGCGATCTGTCCGCTTTCTTT
TRBJ1-1 . TRBV28 TRBD1 CASSLDRVKAFF TGTGCCAGCAGTTTGGACAGGGTCAAAGCTTTCTTT
TRBJ2-1 . TRBV6-5 TRBD2 CASSRTRGGAGEQFF TGTGCCAGCAGTCGTACCCGCGGGGGGGCCGGGGAGCAGTTCTTC
TRBJ2-3 . TRBV4-2 TRBD2 CASSRTSGGARADTQYF TGTGCCAGCAGCCGGACTAGCGGGGGGGCCAGGGCAGATACGCAGTATTTT
TRBJ1-6 . TRBV14 . CASSHREPWSYNSPLHF TGTGCCAGCAGCCACCGGGAACCTTGGTCCTATAATTCACCCCTCCACTTT
TRBJ1-4 . TRBV28 . CASRRNRATNEKLFF TGTGCCAGCAGACGAAACAGGGCAACTAATGAAAAACTGTTTTTT
TRBJ2-7 . TRBV29-1 TRBD2 CSVEGTSGRPNFYEQYF TGCAGCGTTGAAGGGACTAGCGGGCGGCCCAATTTCTACGAGCAGTACTTC